This T cell receptor (beta chain) was identified in a study of technical replicates of blood from a few donors. The CDR3 length is 16 residues. Per the germline V gene, CDR1 is SGDLS and CDR2 is YYNGEE. V lost 3 bases and J 0 bases, leaving 13 bases between the germline ends. The repertoire was sequenced with immunoSEQ multiplex PCR; TCRdb's copy has only in-frame clones and lacks some. The data show about 89,000 clones, roughly 94% seen once. The TCR comes from a human donor in good health. Source material: T cells isolated from PBMCs. The chain employs TRBV9 and TRBJ1-3, with D tentatively TRBD1 (6 bases). The CDR3 loop is CASSAHRDDSGNTIYF. In DNA form, the CDR3 reads TGTGCCAGCAGCGCCCACAGGGATGACTCTGGAAACACCATATATTTT.